This record looks at one TCR beta chain sequence and its context. The CDR3 runs 15 residues. Germline V CDR1 and CDR2: LNHDA, SQIVND (reference sequence). V gave up 5 bases and J gave up 6 bases, with 17 bases separating them. This entry is derived from a study of beta chain features in type 1 diabetes. Expressed TCRB transcripts were sequenced because the isolated RNA had all been reverse transcribed beforehand. Here immunoSEQ multiplex PCR was the method, and the copy in TCRdb shows in-frame clones only, minus some. The sample yields fewer than 900,000 clones, about a sixth seen once. This sequence joins TRBV19 and TRBJ2-1; TRBD1 is a possible D gene (6 bases). The sequencing input was naive CD4+ T cells from blood. This TCR derives from a woman under 30 in good health. The CDR3 is CASSPQGNFGNEQFF. Written as DNA, the CDR3 is TGTGCCAGTAGTCCCCAGGGGAATTTCGGCAATGAGCAGTTCTTC.